Shown below are 4 T cell receptor beta chains from a single sample sequenced in a study of follicular helper T cells after annual influenza vaccination. This sample's time point: 2015-2016 season, 7 days after influenza vaccination. Only in-frame clones appear in the TCRdb table, and some are missing; sequencing was by immunoSEQ multiplex PCR. The sample carries 1,300 to 1,500 clones, 65% to 75% recorded once. The sample consisted of CXCR5+ CD38+ circulating T follicular helper cells from blood, taken 7 days after influenza vaccination. Subset given: circulating Tfh, non-naive CD4+CXCR5+PD-1+ (ICOS+CD38+ or ICOS-CD38-). These receptors were obtained from an adult who received the influenza vaccine.

V is TRBV10-3 and J is TRBJ1-1; D is perhaps TRBD1 (5 bases). This CDR3 region has 13 residues. V was cut by 4 bases and J by 3 bases, with 9 bases left in between. Germline values: CDR1 ENHRY, CDR2 SYGVKD. The CDR3 nucleotides are TGTGCCATCAGTGGGGGCAGGGACACTGAAGCTTTCTTT. It codes for CAISGGRDTEAFF.

The chain joins TRBV7-9 to TRBJ2-1; unclear D gene. From germline, CDR1 is SEHNR and CDR2 FQNEAQ (reference sequence). The CDR3 loop spans 11 amino acids. The ends were cut back, 8 bases at V and 0 bases at J, with 2 bases in the middle. CDR3 sequence (DNA): TGTGCCAGCTTCTCCTACAATGAGCAGTTCTTC. It translates to CASFSYNEQFF.

As regards this clone: This sample includes further DNA sequences coding for the same CDR3. The chain employs TRBV18 and TRBJ2-5; a weak D match, TRBD2 (6 bases). V gave up 4 bases and J gave up 2 bases, with 8 bases separating them. The germline gives CDR1 KGHSH, CDR2 LQKENI. The CDR3 runs to 13 residues. In DNA, the CDR3 is TGTGCCAGCTCACGGGGGGAACAAGAGACCCAGTACTTC. The encoded protein is CASSRGEQETQYF. Full variable domain (rest looked up from reference TRBV18 and TRBJ2-5): NAGVMQNPRHLVRRRGQEARLRCSPMKGHSHVYWYRQLPEEGLKFMVYLQKENIIDESGMPKERFSAEFPKEGPSILRIQQVVRGDSAAYFCASSRGEQETQYFGPGTRLLVL.

The rearrangement links TRBV4-2 to TRBJ2-1, with 9 bases that match TRBD1. Germline V gives CDR1 LGHNA, CDR2 YNFKEQ. The ends lost 3 bases at V and 10 bases at J; junction bases unmatched: 10. The CDR3 runs 15 residues. The CDR3 sequence: CASSHVGQGADEQFF. CDR3 DNA sequence: TGTGCCAGCAGCCACGTGGGACAGGGTGCTGACGAGCAGTTCTTC.